The 10 T cell receptor beta chains listed next were all sequenced from one sample in a study of blood T cell repertoires in COVID-19. Sequencing was performed with immunoSEQ multiplex PCR; in TCRdb, only in-frame clones are kept and a portion is missing. The table includes a few hundred thousand clones, roughly 80% detected once. Sample: PBMCs or T cells enriched from blood (not recorded which). The source is a man aged 50 to 60 who had recovered from COVID-19.

V usage is TRBV6-5 and J usage is TRBJ2-1, with D possibly TRBD1 on 6 matching bases. The V gene's germline CDR1 is MNHEY and CDR2 SVGAGI. There are 14 residues in the CDR3. The V end lost 0 bases, the J end lost 6 bases, and 9 bases lay between the germline ends. The CDR3 sequence: CASSYSDRGNEQFF. For the CDR3, the DNA is TGTGCCAGCAGTTACTCGGACAGAGGCAATGAGCAGTTCTTC.

The rearrangement links TRBV6-5 to TRBJ2-2; possible D gene TRBD2, 7 bases. From germline, CDR1 is MNHEY and CDR2 SVGAGI. Trimming pared 8 bases from V and 4 bases from J, leaving 17 bases between. The CDR3 spans 15 residues. The CDR3 reads CASSAEGGSTGELFF. The CDR3 region has the DNA TGTGCCAGCTCTGCCGAGGGGGGGAGCACCGGGGAGCTGTTTTTT.

V and J are TRBV2 and TRBJ1-1, with TRBD1 matching 7 bases. The CDR3 consists of 13 residues. Germline values: CDR1 SNHLY, CDR2 FYNNEI. V was clipped by 6 bases and J by 10 bases; unmatched bases: 11. The CDR3 bases are TGTGCCAGCAGGACAGGGTTAGGGCCGGGAGCTTTCTTT. The encoded protein is CASRTGLGPGAFF. Complete variable domain (other parts from reference TRBV2 and TRBJ1-1): EPEVTQTPSHQVTQMGQEVILRCVPISNHLYFYWYRQILGQKVEFLVSFYNNEISEKSEIFDDQFSVERPDGSNFTLKIRSTKLEDSAMYFCASRTGLGPGAFFGQGTRLTVV.

This clone was recorded once. This rearrangement joins TRBV24-1 to TRBJ2-1; D perhaps matches TRBD1 (6 bases). CDR3 length: 15 residues. V was pared by 5 bases and J by 6 bases, with 16 bases between. Germline V gives CDR1 KGHDR, CDR2 SFDVKD. As DNA, the CDR3 is TGTGCCACCAGTGGTTACAGGGAAGGGGGCAATGAGCAGTTCTTC. Its protein is CATSGYREGGNEQFF.

The chain uses TRBV11-3 and TRBJ2-7; 10 nucleotides line up with TRBD2. CDR1 is SGHNT and CDR2 is YENEEA in the germline V gene. With 7 bases clipped from V and 3 bases from J, the junction kept 9 bases outside the gene matches. The CDR3 is 15 residues long. CDR3 region: CASTPRGTSDYEQYF. The CDR3 DNA reads TGTGCCAGCACCCCCAGGGGGACTAGCGACTACGAGCAGTACTTC.

The rearrangement links TRBV19 to TRBJ2-7, with D unresolved. Germline loops: CDR1 LNHDA, CDR2 SQIVND (reference sequence). Trimming cost V 6 bases and J 2 bases, with 14 bases left between them. The CDR3 totals 14 residues. CDR3 residues: CASSPWASTYEQYF. DNA of the CDR3: TGTGCCAGTAGCCCCTGGGCTTCTACCTACGAGCAGTACTTC. The complete variable domain, with remaining parts taken from reference TRBV19 and TRBJ2-7, reads DGGITQSPKYLFRKEGQNVTLSCEQNLNHDAMYWYRQDPGQGLRLIYYSQIVNDFQKGDIAEGYSVSREKKESFPLTVTSAQKNPTAFYLCASSPWASTYEQYFGPGTRLTVT.

This clone has more than one count but fewer than ten. This chain uses TRBV7-3 with TRBJ2-5; 7 bases fit TRBD1. V lost 5 bases, J lost 2 bases, and 2 bases stayed unmatched. Germline CDR1 SGHTA, CDR2 FQGTGA. CDR3 length: 13 amino acids. The CDR3 reads CASSRGQQETQYF. In nucleotides, the CDR3 is TGTGCCAGCAGCCGGGGACAGCAAGAGACCCAGTACTTC.

The CDR3 nucleotides are TGTGCCAGCAGCACGACAGGGACGGTCTACAATGAGCAGTTCTTC. It codes for CASSTTGTVYNEQFF. The chain carries TRBV9 and TRBJ2-1, with 7 bases identical to TRBD1. Germline V gene lookup returns CDR1 SGDLS and CDR2 YYNGEE. Trimming took 4 bases from V and 3 from J; bases not matched to a gene: 7. The CDR3 consists of 15 residues. Combining the CDR3 with reference TRBV9 and TRBJ2-1 gives the whole variable domain DSGVTQTPKHLITATGQRVTLRCSPRSGDLSVYWYQQSLDQGLQFLIQYYNGEERAKGNILERFSAQQFPDLHSELNLSSLELGDSALYFCASSTTGTVYNEQFFGPGTRLTVL.

The chain has TRBV10-2 and TRBJ1-4; maybe TRBD1 (6 bases). Germline CDR1 reads WSHSY; CDR2 reads SAAADI. The CDR3 is made up of 14 amino acids. V lost 5 bases and J lost 3, with 10 bases in between. CDR3 sequence (DNA): TGCGCCAGCAGTCGACAGGTGTCTAATGAAAAACTGTTTTTT. Translating gives CASSRQVSNEKLFF.

This clone is a singleton in its sample. The V gene is TRBV12-3 or TRBV12-4, the J gene TRBJ2-3; a weak D match, TRBD1 (5 bases). The CDR3 is 11 residues long. V was cut by 7 bases and J by 5 bases, with 7 bases left in between. The CDR3 sequence is CASTRGDTQYF. The CDR3 DNA reads TGTGCCAGCACAAGGGGAGATACGCAGTATTTT.